The sample holds many counts of the clone carrying this T cell receptor beta chain. TCRdb re-analysed the multiplex PCR reads in MiXCR, keeping a single row per CDR3 protein. The sample lists fewer than 300,000 distinct CDR3 sequences; approximately 31% were seen once. Samples came from axillary lymph nodes draining the breast cancer. This specimen comes from a study of breast tumors, draining lymph nodes, adjacent tissues. The CDR3 is 13 residues long. The V gene lost 3 bases and the J gene lost 0 bases, with 5 bases spanning the gap. Sequencing input: axillary lymph node tissue. The rearrangement joins TRBV12-3 or TRBV12-4 to TRBJ2-5; D not resolved. The TCR was taken from a female donor with breast cancer. Some clones in this sample may be carry-over from other donors' samples. CDR3 coding DNA: TGTGCCAGCAGTTTCCCGTACCAAGAGACCCAGTACTTC. Encoded protein: CASSFPYQETQYF.